Listed below are T cell receptor beta chains from one sample, sequenced in a study of T cell changes during pregnancy in multiple sclerosis. The assay was immunoSEQ multiplex PCR, and TCRdb's table has in-frame clones only and misses some. The sample has tens of thousands of clones, 85% to 95% seen once; the top ten hold 0.52%. Sequencing used CD4+ T cells from peripheral blood mononuclear cells, obtained in the third trimester of pregnancy. These TCRs come from a female donor with multiple sclerosis, enrolled in a pregnancy study. The CDR3 runs from the conserved cysteine through the conserved F or W. D genes are given only for firm matches. For some rows the clone size is stated as once, few or many, or as a class when expanded; others skip it.

TRBD1	TRBV9	-	TRBJ1-4	TGTGCCAGCAGCGTAGGGGTACCCGGGACAGGTCGTGAAAAACTGTTTTTT	CASSVGVPGTGREKLFF
-	TRBV6-1	-	TRBJ1-1	-	CASSTSGGLNTEAFF
-	TRBV19	-	TRBJ1-5	TGTGCCAGTAGTATACGTCAGGGTGGCGGTCAGCCCCAGCATTTT	CASSIRQGGGQPQHF
-	TRBV6-5	-	TRBJ1-5	TGTGCCAGCAGTTACACGAGGGCTCAGCCCCAGCATTTT	CASSYTRAQPQHF
TRBD1	TRBV13	-	TRBJ2-7	TGTGCCAGCAGCCAAATTATAACCCGGGACAGTGCCTACGAGCAGTACTTC	CASSQIITRDSAYEQYF
TRBD2	TRBV5-1	-	TRBJ2-5	TGCGCCAGCAGCCTACCGGGAGGCCGGACCTCTAGCGGGAGACGACAAGAGACCCAGTACTTC	CASSLPGGRTSSGRRQETQYF
TRBD2	TRBV2	-	TRBJ2-3	TGTGCCAGGGGGACTAGCGGGAGAACAGATACGCAGTATTTT	CARGTSGRTDTQYF
TRBD2	TRBV5-6	once	TRBJ2-1	TGTGCCAGCAGCTCGGCGGGACTAGCGGTATACAATGAGCAGTTCTTC	CASSSAGLAVYNEQFF
TRBD2	TRBV10-2	-	TRBJ2-3	TGCGCCAGCAGGGGGGGGACTAGCGGGACAGATACGCAGTATTTT	CASRGGTSGTDTQYF
-	TRBV10-3	-	TRBJ1-4	TGTGCCATCAGTGAGGGGGGGAGTAATGAAAAACTGTTTTTT	CAISEGGSNEKLFF
-	TRBV5-1	once	TRBJ1-1	TGCGCCAGCAGCCCCGGGAGGGGAAACACTGAAGCTTTCTTT	CASSPGRGNTEAFF
TRBD1	TRBV6-6	once	TRBJ1-1	TGTGCCAGCAGCCTTACAGGGGGGATAAATGGAGCTGAAGCTTTCTTT	CASSLTGGINGAEAFF
TRBD2	TRBV28	-	TRBJ2-3	TGTGCCAGCAGCTCTAGCGGGAGTACAGATACGCAGTATTTT	CASSSSGSTDTQYF
TRBD1	TRBV19	-	TRBJ1-5	TGTGCCAGCGGGACAGATCGAGGTCAGCCCCAGCATTTT	CASGTDRGQPQHF
TRBD1	TRBV27	-	TRBJ1-2	TGTGCCAGCAGTTTGCATGGACAGGGGGTAAACTATGGCTACACCTTC	CASSLHGQGVNYGYTF